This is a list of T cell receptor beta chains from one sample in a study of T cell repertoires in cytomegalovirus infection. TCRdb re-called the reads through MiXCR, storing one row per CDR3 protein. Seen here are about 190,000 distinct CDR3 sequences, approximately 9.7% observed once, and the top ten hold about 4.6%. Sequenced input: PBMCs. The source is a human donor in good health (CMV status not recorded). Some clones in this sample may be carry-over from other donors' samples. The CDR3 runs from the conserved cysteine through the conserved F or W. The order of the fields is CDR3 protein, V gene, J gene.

CDR3: CASSLIFGGTEAFF
V: TRBV7-2
J: TRBJ1-1

CDR3: CSVGGLAGVGSYNEQFF
V: TRBV29-1
J: TRBJ2-1

CDR3: CASSLGYKAEAFF
V: TRBV7-2
J: TRBJ1-1

CDR3: CASSIAATGSGEQYF
V: TRBV19
J: TRBJ2-7

CDR3: CASSFSGAGNTGELFF
V: TRBV7-2
J: TRBJ2-2

CDR3: CASNLQGSNQPQHF
V: TRBV7-2
J: TRBJ1-5

CDR3: CASSETRGPSGNTIYF
V: TRBV7-2
J: TRBJ1-3

CDR3: CASSEQGYSNQPQHF
V: TRBV7-2
J: TRBJ1-5

CDR3: CASSLIVADTQYF
V: TRBV7-2
J: TRBJ2-3

CDR3: CASSFSAREQYF
V: TRBV28
J: -

CDR3: CASSTWDRVYQETQYF
V: TRBV7-2
J: TRBJ2-5

CDR3: CASSQEGGSPLHF
V: TRBV3-1
J: TRBJ1-6

CDR3: CASSRRGAGAQETQYF
V: TRBV7-2
J: TRBJ2-5

CDR3: CASSLELYGTFGF
V: TRBV11-2
J: TRBJ1-2

CDR3: CASSQELQENSPLHF
V: TRBV14
J: TRBJ1-6

CDR3: CSVEPTGSLGYTF
V: TRBV29-1
J: TRBJ1-2

CDR3: CASSLQGNLNTEAFF
V: TRBV7-8
J: TRBJ1-1

CDR3: CASSQPPGATNEKLFF
V: TRBV28
J: TRBJ1-4